Sequencing of this T cell receptor beta chain was carried out in a study of control samples from healthy donors and cancer patients. Trimming shortened V by 2 bases and J by 0 bases, and 8 bases separated the two germline ends. Germline CDR1 LNHDA, CDR2 SQIVND (reference sequence). This CDR3 spans 15 amino acids. Here immunoSEQ multiplex PCR was the method, and the copy in TCRdb shows in-frame clones only, minus some. Of 79,000 or so clones listed, 85% to 90% are singletons. This TCR derives from a woman between 45 and 65 years old with colorectal cancer. Sequenced material: PBMCs. The chain combines TRBV19 with TRBJ1-3, with D possibly being TRBD1 (5 bases). Here the CDR3 reads CASSILGDSGNTIYF. The CDR3 bases are TGTGCCAGTAGTATACTGGGGGACTCTGGAAACACCATATATTTT.